The 19 T cell receptor beta chains below come from one sample, sequenced in a study of PD-L1 blockade in urothelial cancer. Profiled with immunoSEQ multiplex PCR; TCRdb holds only in-frame clones, not every one. The table has 100,000 to 150,000 clones, roughly 83% seen once. The time point is: peripheral blood 6 weeks after treatment start. Here the sequenced sample was PBMCs, taken around atezolizumab (anti-PD-L1) treatment. The receptors were gathered from a man aged 50 to 59 with urothelial cancer.

This chain uses TRBV5-6 with TRBJ1-6; 10 positions match TRBD1. With 2 bases clipped from V and 6 bases from J, the junction kept 2 bases outside the gene matches. The CDR3 covers 15 residues. Germline V lookup: CDR1 SGHDT, CDR2 YYEEEE. The CDR3 DNA reads as TGTGCCAGCAGCTTATGGGACAGGGGTAATTCACCCCTCCACTTT. Translation gives CASSLWDRGNSPLHF.

The genes are TRBV7-9 and TRBJ2-5, with 7 bases matching TRBD1. Trimming took 5 bases from V and 9 from J; bases not matched to a gene: 6. In germline, CDR1 is SEHNR, CDR2 FQNEAQ (reference sequence). This CDR3 region has 12 residues. The DNA for the CDR3 is TGTGCCAGCAGCGCCCCACAGGGGCCCCAGTACTTC. It codes for CASSAPQGPQYF. Combining the CDR3 with reference TRBV7-9 and TRBJ2-5 gives the whole variable domain DTGVSQNPRHKITKRGQNVTFRCDPISEHNRLYWYRQTLGQGPEFLTYFQNEAQLEKSRLLSDRFSAERPKGSFSTLEIQRTEQGDSAMYLCASSAPQGPQYFGPGTRLLVL.

This clone was seen more than once but under ten times. V gene TRBV4-1 combines with J gene TRBJ1-3; D uncertain. Germline V lookup: CDR1 MGHRA, CDR2 YSYEKL. V was trimmed by 4 bases and J by 3 bases, leaving 19 bases between them. The CDR3 consists of 17 residues. This chain's CDR3 is CASSRGGLAALGNTIYF. The CDR3 DNA reads TGCGCCAGCAGCCGAGGCGGATTGGCAGCCCTTGGAAACACCATATATTTT.

The V and J genes are TRBV2 and TRBJ1-4; D is ambiguous. Looked up from germline, CDR1 is SNHLY and CDR2 is FYNNEI. The CDR3 consists of 13 residues. The V end lost 6 bases, the J end lost 5 bases, and 10 bases lay between the germline ends. The CDR3 region is CASSLNKNEKLFF. The CDR3 region has the DNA TGTGCCAGCAGCTTAAACAAGAATGAAAAACTGTTTTTT.

The sample holds a few counts of this clone. The V call is TRBV19, the J call TRBJ1-6, with 8 bases identical to TRBD1. The length of the CDR3 is 14 residues. V lost 5 bases to trimming and J lost 7 bases; unmatched junction nucleotides: 4. In germline, CDR1 is LNHDA, CDR2 SQIVND (reference sequence). The CDR3 loop reads CASSGQGENSPLHF. Written as DNA, the CDR3 is TGTGCCAGTAGTGGACAGGGCGAAAATTCACCCCTCCACTTT. The variable domain in full, with the rest retrieved from reference TRBV19 and TRBJ1-6, is DGGITQSPKYLFRKEGQNVTLSCEQNLNHDAMYWYRQDPGQGLRLIYYSQIVNDFQKGDIAEGYSVSREKKESFPLTVTSAQKNPTAFYLCASSGQGENSPLHFGNGTRLTVT.

The chain employs TRBV19 and TRBJ1-3; 7 nucleotides align to TRBD1. The CDR3 has 13 residues. Germline V gene sequence: CDR1 LNHDA, CDR2 SQIVND (reference sequence). V dropped 10 bases and J dropped 1; count of bases not matched to a gene: 4. The CDR3 DNA reads as TGTGCCACCCGGGACAGATCTGGAAACACCATATATTTT. Its translation: CATRDRSGNTIYF.

The J gene is TRBJ2-2, the V gene TRBV7-9; D perhaps matches TRBD2 (5 bases). V was clipped by 5 bases and J by 1 base, with 11 bases between them. The CDR3 runs 15 residues. Germline values: CDR1 SEHNR, CDR2 FQNEAQ (reference sequence). CDR3 residues: CASSMLAGNTGELFF. CDR3 DNA sequence: TGTGCCAGCAGCATGCTGGCGGGGAACACCGGGGAGCTGTTTTTT.

This chain connects TRBV4-1 to TRBJ2-7, with D hard to call. The CDR3 has 15 residues. In germline, CDR1 is MGHRA, CDR2 YSYEKL. Trimming cost V 0 bases and J 0 bases, with 9 bases left between them. CDR3 sequence: CASSQERVLSYEQYF. Here the CDR3 DNA reads TGCGCCAGCAGCCAAGAACGAGTCCTCTCCTACGAGCAGTACTTC.

The chain has TRBV28 and TRBJ1-2; unclear D gene. Per the germline V gene, CDR1 is MDHEN and CDR2 is SYDVKM. There are 11 residues in the CDR3. V was clipped by 6 bases and J by 13 bases, with 15 bases between them. In DNA form, the CDR3 reads TGTGCCAGCAGCGTCGGGCGGGATTGCACCTTC. Its protein product is CASSVGRDCTF.

The chain has TRBV9 and TRBJ2-2, with D uncertain. In germline, CDR1 is SGDLS, CDR2 YYNGEE. The CDR3 has 16 residues. V dropped 0 bases and J dropped 0 bases, with 9 bases sitting between them. CDR3 residues: CASSVGPATNTGELFF. CDR3 in DNA: TGTGCCAGCAGCGTAGGTCCAGCGACGAACACCGGGGAGCTGTTTTTT.

The rearrangement links TRBV11-2 to TRBJ1-5; D remains ambiguous. This CDR3 region has 16 residues. Looked up from germline, CDR1 is SGHAT and CDR2 is FQNNGV. The V and J ends lost 8 bases and 2 bases respectively, with 19 bases between them. Written as DNA, the CDR3 is TGTGCCAGCCCTCGGGTGGCACGCTGTGGCAATCAGCCCCAGCATTTT. Its protein product is CASPRVARCGNQPQHF.

This clone was counted only a few times. The rearrangement joins TRBV7-8 to TRBJ1-3; D possibly corresponds to TRBD1 (5 bases). Germline assignment: CDR1 SGHVS and CDR2 FQNEAQ. V gave up 6 bases and J gave up 3 bases, with 12 bases separating them. The CDR3 has 14 residues. The CDR3 is CASSSTGGGNTIYF. CDR3 nucleotide sequence: TGTGCCAGCAGTTCAACAGGTGGTGGAAACACCATATATTTT.

In this sample, this clone turned up a few times. This chain links TRBV5-1 with TRBJ2-3, with 10 bases aligning to TRBD1. This CDR3 spans 15 amino acids. Germline V gene lookup returns CDR1 SGHRS and CDR2 YFSETQ. Germline trimming cut 0 bases from V and 7 bases from J; bases unmatched to any gene: 5. The CDR3, as DNA: TGCGCCAGCAGCTTGGAGACAGGGGGCGCATATACGCAGTATTTT. Its translation: CASSLETGGAYTQYF. Full variable domain (missing parts from reference TRBV5-1 and TRBJ2-3): KAGVTQTPRYLIKTRGQQVTLSCSPISGHRSVSWYQQTPGQGLQFLFEYFSETQRNKGNFPGRFSGRQFSNSRSEMNVSTLELGDSALYLCASSLETGGAYTQYFGPGTRLTVL.

The chain carries TRBV19 and TRBJ1-1, with D possibly TRBD1 on 5 matching bases. V was trimmed by 5 bases and J by 4 bases, leaving 11 bases between them. The CDR3 extends over 13 amino acids. Germline V gives CDR1 LNHDA, CDR2 SQIVND (reference sequence). CDR3 coding DNA: TGTGCCAGTAGTTCTATAGGGGTCACTGAAGCTTTCTTT. Translating gives CASSSIGVTEAFF.

This clone was seen a single time. The chain is built from TRBV4-2 and TRBJ2-2; 9 nucleotides align to TRBD1. From germline, CDR1 is LGHNA and CDR2 YNFKEQ. J lost 5 bases, V lost 4 bases, and 5 bases had no gene match. The CDR3 loop spans 15 amino acids. The CDR3 sequence is CASSPQGAGTGELFF. CDR3 nucleotide sequence: TGTGCCAGCAGCCCACAGGGGGCTGGAACCGGGGAGCTGTTTTTT.

As regards this clone: One end of the junction is discordant with germline, which a read error may explain. The rearrangement links TRBV7-2 to TRBJ2-1, with D perhaps TRBD2 (6 bases). The CDR3 is made up of 13 amino acids. Per germline, CDR1 SGHTA and CDR2 FQGNSA. The CDR3 reads CASSARPRDSPLF. CDR3 coding DNA: TGTGCCAGCAGCGCCCGACCCCGGGACTCTCCCCTCTTC.

This clone was counted at least ten times. This chain uses TRBV2 with TRBJ1-5; perhaps TRBD1 as D (5 bases). Germline-derived CDR1 and CDR2 are SNHLY and FYNNEI. The CDR3 has 13 residues. Trimming took 4 bases from V and 6 from J, leaving 10 bases between them. Written as DNA, the CDR3 is TGTGCCAGCAGTGCACAGGTTGGTCAGCCCCAGCATTTT. Encoded protein: CASSAQVGQPQHF.

The V gene is TRBV18, the J gene TRBJ2-7, with D perhaps TRBD2 (6 bases). Trimming took off 2 bases at V and 4 bases at J, with 9 bases between the two ends. Germline lookup yields CDR1 KGHSH and CDR2 LQKENI. CDR3 length: 13 residues. CDR3 nucleotides: TGTGCCAGCTCACCAGGAGGGAAGTACGAGCAGTACTTC. Residues: CASSPGGKYEQYF.

This chain joins TRBV6-6 and TRBJ1-5, with D tentatively TRBD1 (5 bases). CDR1 is MNHNY, CDR2 SVGAGI, per germline (reference sequence). CDR3 size: 16 residues. Trimming removed 6 bases from V and 1 base from J, with 16 bases in between. CDR3 nucleotides: TGTGCCAGCAGAGACACAGGAAAGAACAGCAATCAGCCCCAGCATTTT. Translation: CASRDTGKNSNQPQHF.